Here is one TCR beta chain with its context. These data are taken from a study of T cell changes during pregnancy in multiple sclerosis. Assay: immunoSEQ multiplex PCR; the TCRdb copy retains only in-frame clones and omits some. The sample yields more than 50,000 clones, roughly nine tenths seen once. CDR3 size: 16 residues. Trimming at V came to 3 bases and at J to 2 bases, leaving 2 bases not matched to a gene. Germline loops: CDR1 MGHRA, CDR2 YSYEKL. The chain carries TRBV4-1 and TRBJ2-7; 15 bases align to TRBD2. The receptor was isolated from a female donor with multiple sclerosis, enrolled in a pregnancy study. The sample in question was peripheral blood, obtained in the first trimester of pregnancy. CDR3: CASSQGLAGGTYEQYF. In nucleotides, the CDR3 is TGCGCCAGCAGCCAGGGACTAGCGGGAGGAACCTACGAGCAGTACTTC.